A selection of T cell receptor beta chains follows, all from one sample in a study of blood T cell repertoires in COVID-19. TCRdb's table, derived via immunoSEQ multiplex PCR, lists solely in-frame clones and lacks some. The table records about 130,000 clones, around nine tenths of them present only once. Material for sequencing was peripheral blood. These receptors all come from a man in his fifties or sixties with active or convalescent COVID-19. CDR3s include the opening cysteine and the closing phenylalanine or tryptophan. The order of the fields is V gene, clone size, D gene, J gene, CDR3 protein, CDR3 DNA. A D gene is named only where the DNA matches it firmly. Size values are once, few and many counts, or a class for expanded clones, and some rows have none.

TRBV4-3	NA	NA	TRBJ1-2	CASSQDRGANGYTF	TGCGCCAGCAGCCAAGATCGGGGGGCCAATGGCTACACCTTC
TRBV10-3	NA	TRBD1	TRBJ1-2	CAIGDSKKGYTF	TGTGCCATTGGGGACAGTAAGAAAGGCTACACCTTC
TRBV5-6	NA	NA	TRBJ1-2	CASSLGAGQLSYGYTF	TGTGCCAGCAGCTTGGGGGCGGGGCAACTAAGCTATGGCTACACCTTC
TRBV4-3	NA	NA	TRBJ2-2	CASSQGGGNTGELFF	TGCGCCAGCAGCCAAGGGGGGGGCAACACCGGGGAGCTGTTTTTT
TRBV13	NA	TRBD2	TRBJ2-3	CASSRNREGTDTQYF	TGTGCCAGCAGCCGCAACCGGGAGGGCACAGATACGCAGTATTTT
TRBV27	NA	NA	TRBJ2-1	CASSLRWESNEQFF	TGTGCCAGCAGTTTAAGGTGGGAGTCGAATGAGCAGTTCTTC
TRBV20-1	NA	TRBD1	TRBJ1-4	CSASHRGVGEKLFF	TGCAGTGCTAGTCACAGGGGGGTCGGTGAAAAACTGTTTTTT
TRBV7-9	NA	TRBD1	TRBJ1-6	CASSVEGASPLHF	TGTGCCAGCAGTGTAGAGGGGGCGTCACCCCTCCACTTT
TRBV5-6	NA	TRBD2	TRBJ2-7	CASRRGGSEQYF	TGTGCCAGCAGGCGCGGGGGGTCCGAGCAGTACTTC
TRBV5-5	NA	TRBD1	TRBJ2-1	CASSLEGAHYNEQFF	TGTGCCAGCAGCTTGGAGGGGGCCCATTACAATGAGCAGTTCTTC
TRBV7-2	NA	NA	TRBJ2-3	CASSLQSGVNTDTQYF	TGTGCCAGCAGCTTACAATCGGGGGTTAACACAGATACGCAGTATTTT
TRBV7-9	NA	NA	TRBJ2-1	CASSSPEAGRVSYNEQFF	TGTGCCAGCAGCTCCCCCGAGGCAGGGCGAGTCTCCTACAATGAGCAGTTCTTC
TRBV6-2/TRBV6-3	NA	TRBD1	TRBJ1-1	CASSSGGQGNTEAFF	TGTGCCAGCAGTTCGGGGGGACAGGGCAACACTGAAGCTTTCTTT
TRBV19	NA	TRBD1	TRBJ1-4	CASSIHGQGTSTNEKLFF	TGTGCCAGTAGTATACACGGACAGGGGACCTCAACTAATGAAAAACTGTTTTTT
TRBV27	NA	TRBD2	TRBJ2-7	CASSSRLAGLGEQYF	TGTGCCAGCAGTTCCCGACTAGCGGGACTGGGGGAGCAGTACTTC
TRBV29-1	NA	TRBD1	TRBJ1-1	CSVGTGGTEAFF	TGCAGCGTTGGGACAGGGGGGACTGAAGCTTTCTTT
TRBV4-2	NA	NA	TRBJ2-1	CASSQDLTTGEQFF	TGTGCCAGCAGCCAAGATCTCACTACAGGTGAGCAGTTCTTC
TRBV30	NA	NA	TRBJ1-2	CAWSVRGGYTF	TGTGCCTGGAGTGTACGAGGTGGCTACACCTTC
TRBV10-3	NA	TRBD1	TRBJ1-1	CAISEPRTGDRDTEAFF	TGTGCCATCAGTGAGCCCAGGACAGGGGATAGGGACACTGAAGCTTTCTTT
TRBV20-1	NA	TRBD2	TRBJ2-1	CSASAGGYSGGYNEQFF	TGCAGTGCTAGTGCAGGGGGATATAGCGGGGGATACAATGAGCAGTTCTTC
TRBV30	NA	NA	TRBJ1-4	CAWGPVSNEKLFF	TGTGCCTGGGGCCCGGTATCTAATGAAAAACTGTTTTTT
TRBV4-1	NA	NA	TRBJ1-2	CASSQPQGMGYGYTF	TGCGCCAGCAGCCAACCCCAGGGTATGGGCTATGGCTACACCTTC
TRBV15	NA	TRBD2	TRBJ2-1	CATSGGTSGGYNEQFF	TGTGCCACCAGCGGGGGGACTAGCGGAGGCTACAATGAGCAGTTCTTC
TRBV19	NA	TRBD1	TRBJ2-1	CASTPSGTGVSEQFF	TGTGCCAGTACCCCATCCGGGACAGGGGTGAGTGAGCAGTTCTTC
TRBV19	few	TRBD2	TRBJ2-7	CATQIAGGAYEQYF	TGTGCCACCCAAATCGCGGGGGGGGCCTACGAGCAGTACTTC
TRBV30	NA	TRBD2	TRBJ2-3	CAWSTSGGTTDTQYF	TGTGCCTGGAGTACTAGCGGGGGCACCACAGATACGCAGTATTTT
TRBV27	NA	TRBD2	TRBJ2-7	CASSLGTRVAYEQYF	TGTGCCAGCAGTTTAGGGACTAGGGTCGCCTACGAGCAGTACTTC
TRBV19	NA	TRBD1	TRBJ2-1	CASSMGQGGSYNEQFF	TGTGCCAGTAGTATGGGACAGGGTGGCTCCTACAATGAGCAGTTCTTC
TRBV5-5	NA	TRBD2	TRBJ2-7	CASSLTSGSSYEQYF	TGTGCCAGCAGCTTGACTAGCGGGAGCTCCTACGAGCAGTACTTC
TRBV29-1	NA	NA	TRBJ1-1	CSVRGRMNTEAFF	TGCAGCGTGCGAGGGAGAATGAACACTGAAGCTTTCTTT
TRBV7-2	NA	NA	TRBJ2-3	CASSISGGAAGDTQYF	TGTGCCAGCAGCATCTCTGGGGGGGCGGCGGGAGATACGCAGTATTTT